Below are 32 T cell receptor beta chains sequenced from a single sample in a study of blood T cell repertoires in COVID-19. Method: immunoSEQ multiplex PCR; TCRdb's copy keeps in-frame clones and lacks some. The sample shows roughly 180,000 clones, less than 90% of them seen only once. Sequences were obtained from PBMCs or T cells enriched from blood (not recorded which). These receptors were collected from a woman in her forties or fifties who had recovered from COVID-19.

Only a few counts were recorded for this clone. J is TRBJ1-5 and V is TRBV7-9, with 8 bases lining up with TRBD1. With 1 base clipped from V and 8 bases from J, the junction kept 13 bases outside the gene matches. This CDR3 comprises 17 residues. Germline V gene lookup returns CDR1 SEHNR and CDR2 FQNEAQ (reference sequence). In DNA, the CDR3 is TGTGCCAGCAGCTTAGGGACAGGGTCTCCGGGTGGAGAGCCCCAGCATTTT. Amino acid sequence: CASSLGTGSPGGEPQHF.

The chain links TRBV2 to TRBJ1-5; D gene unclear. Deletions cut 8 bases from V and 0 bases from J, with 23 bases between. CDR1 is SNHLY and CDR2 is FYNNEI in the germline V gene. This CDR3 region has 18 residues. CDR3 bases: TGTGCCAGCGCCCAAAGAGATGGGTTGAGGGATAGCAATCAGCCCCAGCATTTT. Its translation is CASAQRDGLRDSNQPQHF.

The CDR3 sequence: CASSSKTRAGRGNYGYTF. The CDR3 nucleotides are TGTGCCAGCAGCTCGAAAACCAGAGCAGGGCGGGGAAACTATGGCTACACCTTC. The chain links TRBV11-2 to TRBJ1-2; maybe TRBD1 (5 bases). The CDR3 runs to 18 residues. Trimming removed 4 bases at V and 2 bases at J, with 23 bases between. Germline V gene lookup returns CDR1 SGHAT and CDR2 FQNNGV. Filled out from reference TRBV11-2 and TRBJ1-2, the complete variable domain reads EAGVAQSPRYKIIEKRQSVAFWCNPISGHATLYWYQQILGQGPKLLIQFQNNGVVDDSQLPKDRFSAERLKGVDSTLKIQPAKLEDSAVYLCASSSKTRAGRGNYGYTFGSGTRLTVV.

The rearrangement links TRBV30 to TRBJ2-3, with unresolved D. Germline-derived CDR1 and CDR2 are GTSNPN and SVGIG (reference sequence). This CDR3 has 12 amino acids. Trimming removed 4 bases from V and 0 bases from J, with 5 bases in between. CDR3 sequence reads: CAWTESTDTQYF. The CDR3 DNA follows: TGTGCCTGGACAGAAAGCACAGATACGCAGTATTTT.

V gene TRBV15 combines with J gene TRBJ2-2; the match to TRBD1 covers 7 bases. From germline, CDR1 is LNHNV and CDR2 YYDKDF (reference sequence). The CDR3 extends over 14 amino acids. Trimming cost V 3 bases and J 8 bases; bases outside gene matches: 6. This CDR3 is CATSRTGNGGELFF. CDR3 DNA sequence: TGTGCCACCAGCAGGACAGGGAATGGGGGGGAGCTGTTTTTT.

The chain carries TRBV5-1 and TRBJ1-5; 7 bases are shared with TRBD1. V lost 8 bases to trimming and J lost 6 bases; unmatched junction nucleotides: 11. The CDR3 is 14 residues long. CDR1 and CDR2 (germline): SGHRS, YFSETQ. CDR3 sequence reads: CARGSKGAGQPQHF. The CDR3 nucleotides are TGCGCCAGAGGGAGTAAGGGGGCTGGTCAGCCCCAGCATTTT.

CDR3 nucleotide sequence: TGTGCCAGCAGTGACTATCCAGGCCCTGTTGCAACTAATGAAAAACTGTTTTTT. It is translated as CASSDYPGPVATNEKLFF. The chain couples TRBV6-4 to TRBJ1-4; no reliable D call. Germline V gene data show CDR1 as MRHNA and CDR2 as SNTAGT. The CDR3 runs 18 residues. V lost 1 base to trimming and J lost 0 bases, with 15 bases between them.

J is TRBJ2-1 and V is TRBV5-1; perhaps TRBD1 as D (6 bases). The V end was cut by 7 bases, the J end by 5 bases, with 19 bases between. The germline V gene encodes CDR1 SGHRS and CDR2 YFSETQ. This CDR3 is built from 15 residues. This CDR3 is CASYSGQKKDNEQFF. The CDR3, as DNA: TGCGCCAGCTATAGTGGACAGAAAAAAGACAATGAGCAGTTCTTC.

The chain is built from TRBV5-1 and TRBJ1-6, with D hard to call. V was trimmed by 3 bases and J by 0 bases, leaving 10 bases between them. This CDR3 has 16 residues. Looked up from germline, CDR1 is SGHRS and CDR2 is YFSETQ. This CDR3 reads CASSWIQSSYNSPLHF. CDR3 DNA sequence: TGCGCCAGCAGCTGGATACAGAGCTCCTATAATTCACCCCTCCACTTT.

The rearrangement uses TRBV28 and TRBJ1-2, with a weak D call TRBD1 (5 bases). CDR3 length equals 14 residues. Looked up from germline, CDR1 is MDHEN and CDR2 is SYDVKM. The V and J ends lost 5 bases and 3 bases respectively, with 13 bases between them. The CDR3 here is CASSPGGDYYGYTF. CDR3 in DNA: TGTGCCAGCAGTCCCGGGGGAGACTACTATGGCTACACCTTC.

The V call is TRBV11-3, the J call TRBJ2-7; D might be TRBD1 (5 bases). From germline, CDR1 is SGHNT and CDR2 YENEEA. V was shortened by 4 bases and J by 0 bases, with 13 bases between the two germline ends. The CDR3 contains 15 residues. The CDR3 loop reads CASSSRQTSSYEQYV. The CDR3, as DNA: TGTGCCAGCAGCTCAAGACAGACGAGCTCCTACGAGCAGTACGTC.

The chain has TRBV28 and TRBJ1-1; TRBD1 matches at 9 bases. This CDR3 comprises 13 residues. Germline V gene data show CDR1 as MDHEN and CDR2 as SYDVKM. The junction had 4 bases not matched to a gene; V was cut back by 6 bases and J by 5 bases. This CDR3 is CASRGQGTTEAFF. CDR3 sequence (DNA): TGTGCCAGCAGGGGACAGGGTACTACTGAAGCTTTCTTT.

The V and J genes are TRBV6-5 and TRBJ1-3; 7 bases align to TRBD1. The junction had 5 bases not matched to a gene; V was cut back by 2 bases and J by 1 base. The CDR3 has 16 amino acids. Per germline, CDR1 MNHEY and CDR2 SVGAGI. The CDR3 sequence is CASSYGQVPSGNTIYF. The CDR3 nucleotides read TGTGCCAGCAGTTACGGACAGGTCCCTTCTGGAAACACCATATATTTT.

The chain uses TRBV7-2 and TRBJ2-1; D remains ambiguous. Trimming stripped 1 base from V and 7 bases from J, with 11 bases between. Per the germline V gene, CDR1 is SGHTA and CDR2 is FQGNSA. The length of the CDR3 is 14 residues. The CDR3 is CASSLELVSNEQFF. The CDR3 region has the DNA TGTGCCAGCAGCTTAGAGTTGGTTAGTAATGAGCAGTTCTTC.

The rearrangement joins TRBV2 to TRBJ2-1; maybe TRBD2 (5 bases). Trimming took off 8 bases at V and 5 bases at J, with 16 bases between the two ends. CDR3 length equals 14 residues. The germline gives CDR1 SNHLY, CDR2 FYNNEI. Here the CDR3 DNA reads TGTGCCAGCCGGCCCGGGAATGAGAACAATGAGCAGTTCTTC. This codes for CASRPGNENNEQFF. The full variable domain, its missing parts supplied by reference TRBV2 and TRBJ2-1, is EPEVTQTPSHQVTQMGQEVILRCVPISNHLYFYWYRQILGQKVEFLVSFYNNEISEKSEIFDDQFSVERPDGSNFTLKIRSTKLEDSAMYFCASRPGNENNEQFFGPGTRLTVL.

The rearrangement joins TRBV10-3 to TRBJ1-5; no definite D call. With 10 bases removed from V and 0 bases from J, the gap between germline ends came to 16 bases. Germline CDR1 reads ENHRY; CDR2 reads SYGVKD. The CDR3 is 15 residues long. The CDR3 sequence is CASGSGTFSNQPQHF. The CDR3 bases are TGTGCCAGTGGAAGCGGAACCTTTAGCAATCAGCCCCAGCATTTT.

The rearrangement joins TRBV5-1 to TRBJ1-2, with 7 nucleotides matching TRBD1. Germline loops: CDR1 SGHRS, CDR2 YFSETQ. There are 16 residues in the CDR3. V was pared by 1 base and J by 2 bases, with 8 bases of the junction left unmatched. CDR3 DNA: TGCGCCAGCAGCTTGACAGGGGTGCCCGAAAACTATGGCTACACCTTC. Encoded protein: CASSLTGVPENYGYTF.

The rearrangement joins TRBV4-1 to TRBJ1-2; 7 bases align to TRBD1. CDR3 size: 15 residues. The J segment lost 8 bases and the V segment lost 1 base, leaving 10 bases of the junction unmatched. CDR1 is MGHRA, CDR2 YSYEKL, per germline. This chain's CDR3 is CASSQGYSDRDGYTF. Written as DNA, the CDR3 is TGCGCCAGCAGCCAAGGATATAGTGACAGGGACGGCTACACCTTC.

The chain links TRBV6-6 to TRBJ1-2, with 8 bases lining up with TRBD1. Germline V gene sequence: CDR1 MNHNY, CDR2 SVGAGI (reference sequence). The CDR3 length is 13 residues. Trimming at V came to 6 bases and at J to 8 bases, leaving 8 bases not matched to a gene. This CDR3 reads CASSGTGDAGYTF. The CDR3, as DNA: TGTGCCAGCAGCGGGACAGGTGATGCGGGCTACACCTTC.

The rearrangement links TRBV4-1 to TRBJ1-2, with 7 bases matching TRBD1. Germline V gene data show CDR1 as MGHRA and CDR2 as YSYEKL. The CDR3 has 14 residues. The trim removed 0 bases at V and 10 bases at J, leaving 8 bases unmatched. CDR3 in DNA: TGCGCCAGCAGCCAAGATAGGGGGCGCGTGAACTACACCTTC. This translates into CASSQDRGRVNYTF.

The count of this clone is one. V is TRBV14 and J is TRBJ2-3; 8 bases fit TRBD2. V shed 1 base, J shed 6 bases, and the junction held 6 bases outside the gene matches. The CDR3 runs to 15 residues. Germline assignment: CDR1 SGHDN and CDR2 FVKESK. The CDR3 DNA is TGTGCCAGCAGCCAAGGGGGCGGGAGGCGGGATACGCAGTATTTT. Translated: CASSQGGGRRDTQYF.

The rearrangement links TRBV7-2 to TRBJ1-1, with D perhaps matching TRBD1 (6 bases). The V gene's germline CDR1 is SGHTA and CDR2 FQGNSA. The CDR3 runs 14 residues. Trimming removed 5 bases from V and 2 bases from J, with 12 bases in between. CDR3 sequence (DNA): TGTGCCAGCAGCAATAGGACAGAAAACACTGAAGCTTTCTTT. The encoded protein is CASSNRTENTEAFF.

The chain links TRBV6-5 to TRBJ1-6; possible D gene TRBD1, 5 bases. Germline assignment: CDR1 MNHEY and CDR2 SVGAGI. The CDR3 has 12 residues. The V gene lost 6 bases and the J gene lost 7 bases, with 7 bases spanning the gap. CDR3 coding DNA: TGTGCCAGCAGAAACAGGAATTCACCCCTCCACTTT. It encodes CASRNRNSPLHF.

This clone was detected a few times. The V and J genes are TRBV30 and TRBJ1-2, with D possibly matching TRBD1 (5 bases). The V gene's germline CDR1 is GTSNPN and CDR2 SVGIG (reference sequence). The CDR3 sequence is 14 residues long. The V end was cut by 3 bases, the J end by 1 base, with 12 bases between. CDR3 loop: CAWRAGTVNYGYTF. CDR3 nucleotides: TGTGCCTGGAGAGCGGGGACCGTTAACTATGGCTACACCTTC. The full variable domain, completed using reference TRBV30 and TRBJ1-2, is SQTIHQWPATLVQPVGSPLSLECTVEGTSNPNLYWYRQAAGRGLQLLFYSVGIGQISSEVPQNLSASRPQDRQFILSSKKLLLSDSGFYLCAWRAGTVNYGYTFGSGTRLTVV.

The gene calls are TRBV5-1 and TRBJ1-2; weak D call: TRBD1 (6 bases). V gave up 4 bases and J gave up 3 bases, with 16 bases separating them. CDR1 is SGHRS and CDR2 is YFSETQ in the germline V gene. This CDR3 has 15 residues. CDR3 sequence (DNA): TGCGCCAGCAGCCATAACAGGGAGGGGGACTATGGCTACACCTTC. Protein product: CASSHNREGDYGYTF.

Only one count was recorded for this clone. The rearrangement joins TRBV12-3 or TRBV12-4 to TRBJ1-2, with D possibly TRBD1 on 5 matching bases. The CDR3 covers 13 residues. V shed 2 bases and J shed 6 bases, with 10 bases lying between them. The CDR3: CASSLRQPDGYTF. CDR3 nucleotides: TGTGCCAGCAGTTTACGACAGCCCGATGGCTACACCTTC.

The rearrangement uses TRBV7-2 and TRBJ2-2; D perhaps matches TRBD1 (5 bases). This CDR3 has 14 residues. Germline V gene lookup returns CDR1 SGHTA and CDR2 FQGNSA. V gave up 3 bases and J gave up 6 bases, with 11 bases separating them. Written as DNA, the CDR3 is TGTGCCAGCAGCTTGATACAGGCGTCCGGGGAGCTGTTTTTT. Translation gives CASSLIQASGELFF.

As to this clone: Compared with germline, one end of the junction differs, possibly owing to a read error. The chain uses TRBV7-2 and TRBJ2-1; 9 bases agree with TRBD2. CDR3 length equals 15 residues. Germline-derived CDR1 and CDR2 are SGHTA and FQGNSA. The CDR3 sequence: CASRLTSGGPNEQFF. CDR3 in DNA: TGTGCCAGCCGCTTGACTAGCGGAGGACCCAATGAGCAGTTCTTC.

The V and J genes are TRBV6-2 or TRBV6-3 and TRBJ1-2, with 8 positions matching TRBD1. Trimming at V came to 5 bases and at J to 5 bases, leaving 10 bases not matched to a gene. The germline gives CDR1 MNHEY, CDR2 SVGEGT. The CDR3 sequence is 15 residues long. The CDR3, as DNA: TGTGCCAGCAGTAAATGGACAGGGATGGTTTATGGCTACACCTTC. Protein product: CASSKWTGMVYGYTF.

The rearrangement joins TRBV6-1 to TRBJ2-5; D perhaps matches TRBD2 (6 bases). The CDR3 is made up of 15 amino acids. The germline gives CDR1 MNHNS, CDR2 SASEGT. V was cut by 2 bases and J by 6 bases, with 16 bases left in between. The CDR3 DNA follows: TGTGCCAGCAGTGAACCGGGAGTCCTCATCAAGACCCAGTACTTC. Translating gives CASSEPGVLIKTQYF.

This chain links TRBV10-1 with TRBJ2-5; D perhaps matches TRBD1 (5 bases). This CDR3 is built from 16 residues. Trimming took off 0 bases at V and 1 base at J, with 12 bases between the two ends. Germline V CDR1 and CDR2: WNHNN, SYGVQD (reference sequence). CDR3 sequence (DNA): TGCGCCAGCAGTGAGTCGTTGTGGGGCCCCCAAGAGACCCAGTACTTC. This translates into CASSESLWGPQETQYF.

The rearrangement links TRBV4-3 to TRBJ1-2; D ambiguous. From germline, CDR1 is LGHNA and CDR2 YSLEER. The CDR3 has 14 amino acids. V lost 0 bases, J lost 8 bases, and 13 bases lay in between. The CDR3 DNA follows: TGCGCCAGCAGCCAAGACCTAGGGAGTGGGGGCTACACCTTC. Amino acid sequence: CASSQDLGSGGYTF.